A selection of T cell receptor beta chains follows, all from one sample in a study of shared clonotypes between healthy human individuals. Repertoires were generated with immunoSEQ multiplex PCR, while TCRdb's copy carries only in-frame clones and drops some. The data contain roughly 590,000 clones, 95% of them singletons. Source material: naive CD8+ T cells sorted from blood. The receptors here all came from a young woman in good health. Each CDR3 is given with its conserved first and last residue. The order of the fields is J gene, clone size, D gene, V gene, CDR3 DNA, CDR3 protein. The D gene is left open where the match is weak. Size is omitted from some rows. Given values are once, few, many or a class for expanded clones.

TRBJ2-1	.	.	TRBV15	TGTGCCACCAGCAGAGTTGGGAATGAGCAGTTCTTC	CATSRVGNEQFF
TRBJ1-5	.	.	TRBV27	TGTGCCAGCAGTTTAGGATTTGTCAATCAGCCCCAGCATTTT	CASSLGFVNQPQHF
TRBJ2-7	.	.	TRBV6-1	TGTGCCAGCATTTGGGACAACTCCTACGAGCAGTACTTC	CASIWDNSYEQYF
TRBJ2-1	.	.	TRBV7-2	TGTGCCAGCAGCTCCTCGGGGGGCGCTTACAATGAGCAGTTCTTC	CASSSSGGAYNEQFF
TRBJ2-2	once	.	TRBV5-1	TGCGCCAGCAGCTTGCGCCTACCGGGAGTCGCGAACACCGGGGAGCTGTTTTTT	CASSLRLPGVANTGELFF
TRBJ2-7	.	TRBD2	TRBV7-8	TGTGCCAGCAGCTTAGCGTCCGGCGGGAGTGAGTCCGACGAGCAGTACTTC	CASSLASGGSESDEQYF
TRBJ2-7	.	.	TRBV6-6	TGTGCCAGCAGTTACTCGGGGGACGAGCAGTACTTC	CASSYSGDEQYF
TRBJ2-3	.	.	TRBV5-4	TGTGCCAGCAGCTCTATAAGTACGCAGTATTTT	CASSSISTQYF
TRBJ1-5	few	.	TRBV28	TGTGCCAGCAGTCAAAGGCCCTTCGATCAGCCCCAGCATTTT	CASSQRPFDQPQHF
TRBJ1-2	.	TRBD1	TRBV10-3	TGTGCCATCAGTGAGACGACAGGGGGCTCCTATGGCTACACCTTC	CAISETTGGSYGYTF
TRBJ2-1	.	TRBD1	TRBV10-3	TGTGCCATCAGTGTCCACAGGGGGGAGAAGCAGTTCTTC	CAISVHRGEKQFF
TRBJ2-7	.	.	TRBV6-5	TGTGCCAGCGGGGACCCTATCTACTACGAGCAGTACTTC	CASGDPIYYEQYF
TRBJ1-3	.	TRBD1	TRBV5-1	TGCGCCAGCAGCGTGGACAGGGCGGGGAACTCTGGAAACACCATATATTTT	CASSVDRAGNSGNTIYF
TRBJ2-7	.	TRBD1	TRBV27	TGTGCCAGCAGTTCTTCCCGGGACAGGGTCTCCTACGAGCAGTACTTC	CASSSSRDRVSYEQYF
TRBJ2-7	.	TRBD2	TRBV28	TGTGCCAGCAGCCCACGGACTAGCTCCTACGAGCAGTACTTC	CASSPRTSSYEQYF
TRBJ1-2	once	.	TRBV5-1	TGCGCCAGCAGCCCGGGTCGGGCTCTACTCACTCGGAACTATGGCTACACCTTC	CASSPGRALLTRNYGYTF
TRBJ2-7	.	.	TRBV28	TGTGCCAGCAGTTTATACCCGGGGAACGAGCAGTACTTC	CASSLYPGNEQYF
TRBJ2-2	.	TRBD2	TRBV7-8	TGTGCCAGCAGCTTAACAGTGGAGCGCGGGAGTAGGACCGGGGAGCTGTTTTTT	CASSLTVERGSRTGELFF
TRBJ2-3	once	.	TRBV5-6	TGTGCCAGCAGCCTCGCTGGGGGTAGCACAGATACGCAGTATTTT	CASSLAGGSTDTQYF
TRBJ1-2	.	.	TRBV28	TGTGCCAGCAGTTTAAGTCAGCTCAACTATGGCTACACCTTC	CASSLSQLNYGYTF
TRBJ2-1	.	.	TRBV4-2	TGTGCCAGCAGCCAAGAATCCAGCCCGCATGAGCAGTTCTTC	CASSQESSPHEQFF
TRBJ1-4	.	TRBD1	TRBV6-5	TGTGCCAGCAGGGATGGGACAGGGGCTAATGAAAAACTGTTTTTT	CASRDGTGANEKLFF
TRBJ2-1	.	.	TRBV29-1	TGCAGCTGCTACCGTATGTCCTACAATGAGCAGTTCTTC	CSCYRMSYNEQFF
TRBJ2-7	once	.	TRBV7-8	TGTGCCAGCAGCTCCTATCTGACAGTTTACGTATCCTACGAGCAGTACTTC	CASSSYLTVYVSYEQYF
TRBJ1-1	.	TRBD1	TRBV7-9	TGTGCCAGCGAGGGGGACAGGAAGAACACTGAAGCTTTCTTT	CASEGDRKNTEAFF
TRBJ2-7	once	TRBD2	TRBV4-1	TGCGCCGCGAGCCAAGATCCAGCGGGAAGGGGTGAGCAGTACTTC	CAASQDPAGRGEQYF
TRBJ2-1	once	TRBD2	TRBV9	TGTGCCAGCAGCCTCACAAAGCGGGGCCAATGGGATGAGCAGTTCTTC	CASSLTKRGQWDEQFF
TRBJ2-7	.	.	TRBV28	TGTGCCAGCAGGCCTACAGTGGACTACGAGCAGTACTTC	CASRPTVDYEQYF
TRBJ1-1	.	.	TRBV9	TGTGCCAGCAGCGTGGGTATGACAGGCATGAACACTGAAGCTTTCTTT	CASSVGMTGMNTEAFF
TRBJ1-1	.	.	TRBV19	TGTGCCAGTAGTCGGGCCCTGGACACTGAAGCTTTCTTT	CASSRALDTEAFF
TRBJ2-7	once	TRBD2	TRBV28	TGTGCCCCCCTATCCCGACTAGCGGGAGGGCCGACTAACCTTTTCGAGCAGTACTTC	CAPLSRLAGGPTNLFEQYF
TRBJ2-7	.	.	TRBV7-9	TGTGCCAGCAGCTCCTCCCTCGAGCAGTACTTC	CASSSSLEQYF
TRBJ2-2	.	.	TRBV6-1	TGTGCCAGCAGTGAAGGCAGGGGAGGTTACGCCGGGGAGCTGTTTTTT	CASSEGRGGYAGELFF
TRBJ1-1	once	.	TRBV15	TGTGCCACCAGCAGAGACGTTAACCCGAACACTGAAGCTTTCTTT	CATSRDVNPNTEAFF
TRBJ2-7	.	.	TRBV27	TGTGCCAGCGGGTTCGGTTGGGGCGAGCAGTACTTC	CASGFGWGEQYF
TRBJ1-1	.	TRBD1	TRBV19	TGTGCCAGTAGTATAGAGTGGACTCTTCAGGGGGCGAACACTGAAGCTTTCTTT	CASSIEWTLQGANTEAFF
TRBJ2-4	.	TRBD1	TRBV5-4	TGTGCCAGCAACATACAGGGGGCCGAAAACATTCAGTACTTC	CASNIQGAENIQYF